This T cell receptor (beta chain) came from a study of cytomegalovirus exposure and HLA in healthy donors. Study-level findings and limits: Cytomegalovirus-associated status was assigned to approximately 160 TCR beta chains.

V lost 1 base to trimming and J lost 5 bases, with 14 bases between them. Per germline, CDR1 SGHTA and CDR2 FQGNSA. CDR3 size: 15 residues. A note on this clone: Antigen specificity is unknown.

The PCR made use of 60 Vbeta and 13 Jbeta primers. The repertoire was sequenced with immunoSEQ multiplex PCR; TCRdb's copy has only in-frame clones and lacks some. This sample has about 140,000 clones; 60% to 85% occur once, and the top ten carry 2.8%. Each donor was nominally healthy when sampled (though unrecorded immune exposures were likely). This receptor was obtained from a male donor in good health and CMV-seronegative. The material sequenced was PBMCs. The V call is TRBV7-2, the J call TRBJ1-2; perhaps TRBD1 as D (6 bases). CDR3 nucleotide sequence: TGTGCCAGCAGCTTAGTTCGGGGGGCTCCTTATGGCTACACCTTC. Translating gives CASSLVRGAPYGYTF.